This T cell receptor beta chain was obtained from a study of blood T cell repertoires in COVID-19. Cohorts were based on clinical histories the participants reported. The authors' processing: Researchers report that nucleated cell counts were estimated from reference gene primer amplification. Sequenced by immunoSEQ multiplex PCR; TCRdb stores in-frame clones only, minus some. D and trimming come from the DNA, and the V and J calls and clone size come from that table. The sample consists of around 220,000 clones, around 88% of them appearing once. This CDR3 spans 14 amino acids. Germline lookup yields CDR1 MDHEN and CDR2 SYDVKM. Trimming took 4 bases from V and 10 from J, leaving 19 bases between them.

The source is a woman aged 45-65 years with acute COVID-19. The sample consisted of PBMCs or T cells enriched from blood (not recorded which). The rearrangement uses TRBV28 and TRBJ1-2; D remains ambiguous. In DNA, the CDR3 is TGTGCCAGCAGTTCCGTCTTATCGGGGAGGGACTACACCTTC. Its translation is CASSSVLSGRDYTF.